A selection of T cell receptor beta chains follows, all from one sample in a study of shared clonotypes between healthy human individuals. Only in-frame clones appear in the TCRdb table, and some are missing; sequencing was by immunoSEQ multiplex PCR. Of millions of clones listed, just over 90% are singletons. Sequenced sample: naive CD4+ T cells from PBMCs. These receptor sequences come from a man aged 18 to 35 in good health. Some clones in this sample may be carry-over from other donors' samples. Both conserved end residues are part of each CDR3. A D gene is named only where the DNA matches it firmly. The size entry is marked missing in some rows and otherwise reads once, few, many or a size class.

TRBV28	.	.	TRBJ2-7	TGTGCCAGCAGTCCACCACCCACCTACGAGCAGTACTTC	CASSPPPTYEQYF
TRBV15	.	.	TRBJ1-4	TGTGCCACCAGCAGCGGTTACACAACTAATGAAAAACTGTTTTTT	CATSSGYTTNEKLFF
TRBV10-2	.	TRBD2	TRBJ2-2	TGCGCCAGCGGGAGACTAGCGGGAGGGCCTTACACCGGGGAGCTGTTTTTT	CASGRLAGGPYTGELFF
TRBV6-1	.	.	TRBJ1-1	TGTGCCAGCAGTGCGAACAGGCCGGCTTTCTTT	CASSANRPAFF
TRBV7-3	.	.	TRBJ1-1	TGTGCCAGCAGCAAAAGGTGGGGGACTGAAGCTTTCTTT	CASSKRWGTEAFF
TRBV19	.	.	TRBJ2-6	TGTGCCAGTAGTAGGTGGGCTGGGGCCAACGTCCTGACTTTC	CASSRWAGANVLTF
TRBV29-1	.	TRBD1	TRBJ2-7	TGCAGCGCAGCTCAGGGGGCCTCCTACGAGCAGTACTTC	CSAAQGASYEQYF
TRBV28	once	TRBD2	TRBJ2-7	TGTGCCAGCAGTTACACCCCTAGCGGGAGGTTACTCTACGAGCAGTACTTC	CASSYTPSGRLLYEQYF
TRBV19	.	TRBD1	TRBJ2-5	TGTGCCAGTAGCACCGGGACAGGGGGCTCTTCCGGGGAGACCCAGTACTTC	CASSTGTGGSSGETQYF
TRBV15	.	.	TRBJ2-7	TGTGCCACCAGCAGGAACAGCGGCGAGCAGTACTTC	CATSRNSGEQYF
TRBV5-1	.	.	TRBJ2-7	TGCGCCAGCAGCTTGGTGGCAGGGTACGAGCAGTACTTC	CASSLVAGYEQYF
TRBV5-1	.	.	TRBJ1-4	TGCGCCAGCAGCTTGGCCGGGAATGAAAAACTGTTTTTT	CASSLAGNEKLFF
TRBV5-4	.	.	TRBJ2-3	TGTGCCAGCAGCTTGGGGCACAGGGTCACAGATACGCAGTATTTT	CASSLGHRVTDTQYF
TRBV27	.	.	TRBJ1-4	TGTGCCAGCACCCCCCTCGGGCAGGGACCGGGTGAAAAACTGTTTTTT	CASTPLGQGPGEKLFF
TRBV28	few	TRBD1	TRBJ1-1	TGTGCCAGCAGTTTAGCAGGGGGGAACACTGAAGCTTTCTTT	CASSLAGGNTEAFF
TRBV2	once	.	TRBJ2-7	TGTGCCAGCAGTGAAATTCTGTACGAGCAGTACTTC	CASSEILYEQYF
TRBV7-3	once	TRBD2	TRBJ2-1	TGTGCCAGCAGCCTCGGGACTAGCGGGATCGAGCAGTTCTTC	CASSLGTSGIEQFF
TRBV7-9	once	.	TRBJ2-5	TGTGCCAGCAGCTCCGACGGAGGGGGGCAAGAGACCCAGTACTTC	CASSSDGGGQETQYF
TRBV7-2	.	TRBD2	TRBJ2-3	TGTGCCAGCAGCCCCGTAAGGACCGGGACTAGCGGGAGCACAGATACGCAGTATTTT	CASSPVRTGTSGSTDTQYF
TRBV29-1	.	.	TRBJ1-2	TGCAGCGTTGACCCTGGAGGCCTTGGCTACACCTTC	CSVDPGGLGYTF
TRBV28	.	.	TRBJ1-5	TGTGCCAGCAACACAGGGCGAAGCAATCAGCCCCAGCATTTT	CASNTGRSNQPQHF
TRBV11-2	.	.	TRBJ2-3	TGTGCCAGCAGCTTCGGGAGAAACACAGATACGCAGTATTTT	CASSFGRNTDTQYF
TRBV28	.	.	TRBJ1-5	TGTGCCAGCGAACCAGGGGGCAATCAGCCCCAGCATTTT	CASEPGGNQPQHF